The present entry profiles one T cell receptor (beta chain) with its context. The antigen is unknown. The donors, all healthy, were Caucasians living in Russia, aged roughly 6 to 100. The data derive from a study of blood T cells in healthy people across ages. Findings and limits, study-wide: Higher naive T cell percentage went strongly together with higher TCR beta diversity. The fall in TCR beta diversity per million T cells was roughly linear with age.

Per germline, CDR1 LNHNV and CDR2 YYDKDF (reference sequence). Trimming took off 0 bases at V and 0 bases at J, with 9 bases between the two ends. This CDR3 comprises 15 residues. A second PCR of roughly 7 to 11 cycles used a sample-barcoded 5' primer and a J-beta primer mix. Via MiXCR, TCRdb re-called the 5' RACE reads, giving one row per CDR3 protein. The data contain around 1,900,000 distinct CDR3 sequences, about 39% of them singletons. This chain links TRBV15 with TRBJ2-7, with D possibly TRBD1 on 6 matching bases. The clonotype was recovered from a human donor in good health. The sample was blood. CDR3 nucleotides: TGTGCCACCAGCAGAGAACGGACAGTCTCCTACGAGCAGTACTTC. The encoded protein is CATSRERTVSYEQYF.